Following are 21 T cell receptor beta chains from one sample sequenced in a study of CD8+ T cells in alopecia areata (dated by TCRdb to between 2017 and 2018). Library creation used the immunoSEQ multiplex PCR assay. For TCR sequencing, RNA was extracted from every sample and reverse transcribed into cDNA to serve as template. Held by TCRdb, this immuneACCESS table contains in-frame sequences only and omits some clones. Under half of the omission traces to an unresolved V gene where checked; the cause of the rest is unknown. Present in this sample are roughly 150,000 clones, 55% to 65% of which were seen just once. The ten largest clonotypes hold about 4.3% of the sample. The sample consisted of CD4+ T cells sorted from blood. These receptors originate from a human donor in good health.

V is TRBV6-6 and J is TRBJ2-5; 8 nucleotides agree with TRBD2. Germline CDR1 is MNHNY and CDR2 is SVGAGI (reference sequence). CDR3 length: 13 residues. Germline trimming cut 5 bases from V and 4 bases from J; bases unmatched to any gene: 3. For the CDR3, the DNA is TGTGCCAGCAGTGACGCGGGAGGAGAGACCCAGTACTTC. This gives the protein CASSDAGGETQYF.

The chain carries TRBV6-1 and TRBJ1-5, with no clear D. The V and J ends lost 2 bases and 5 bases respectively, with 13 bases between them. Germline assignment: CDR1 MNHNS and CDR2 SASEGT. CDR3 length equals 15 residues. The CDR3 here is CASSEMGTAYQPQHF. In DNA form, the CDR3 reads TGTGCCAGCAGTGAAATGGGAACAGCCTATCAGCCCCAGCATTTT.

V and J are TRBV29-1 and TRBJ2-1; 7 bases are a match to TRBD1. CDR1 and CDR2 (germline): SQVTM, ANQGSEA. Trimming at V came to 5 bases and at J to 11 bases, leaving 12 bases not matched to a gene. The CDR3 runs to 13 residues. CDR3 amino acids: CSVRGQGRSQQFF. The DNA for the CDR3 is TGCAGCGTTAGGGGGCAGGGTCGGAGTCAGCAGTTCTTC.

The table lists this clone with a few counts. V gene TRBV10-3 combines with J gene TRBJ1-1, with 8 bases aligning to TRBD1. This CDR3 has 13 residues. Germline assignment: CDR1 ENHRY and CDR2 SYGVKD. V shed 4 bases and J 5 bases; nucleotides not matched to a gene: 3. The CDR3 region is CAISGQGITEAFF. CDR3 in DNA: TGTGCCATCAGTGGACAGGGGATAACTGAAGCTTTCTTT.

This clone came up a few times. V is TRBV11-2 and J is TRBJ2-1; D might be TRBD1 or TRBD2, each matching 6 bases. Looked up from germline, CDR1 is SGHAT and CDR2 is FQNNGV. The CDR3 extends over 15 amino acids. V lost 5 bases and J lost 2, with 13 bases in between. CDR3 amino acids: CASSPGAGPYNEQFF. In DNA form, the CDR3 reads TGTGCCAGCAGCCCGGGGGCGGGGCCCTACAATGAGCAGTTCTTC. Combining the CDR3 with reference TRBV11-2 and TRBJ2-1 gives the whole variable domain EAGVAQSPRYKIIEKRQSVAFWCNPISGHATLYWYQQILGQGPKLLIQFQNNGVVDDSQLPKDRFSAERLKGVDSTLKIQPAKLEDSAVYLCASSPGAGPYNEQFFGPGTRLTVL.

This sequence joins TRBV10-2 and TRBJ1-2; D ambiguous. Trimming took off 3 bases at V and 10 bases at J, with 9 bases between the two ends. The CDR3 runs 11 residues. CDR1 is WSHSY and CDR2 is SAAADI in the germline V gene. The CDR3 here is CASSDGIIYTF. CDR3 coding DNA: TGCGCCAGCAGTGATGGAATTATCTACACCTTC.

This clone was detected a few times. The chain combines TRBV11-2 with TRBJ1-5, with 7 bases that match TRBD1. V shed 5 bases, J shed 3 bases, and the junction held 4 bases outside the gene matches. Germline CDR1 and CDR2: SGHAT and FQNNGV. The CDR3 has 14 residues. DNA for the CDR3: TGTGCCAGCAGCCGAGACAGGGCCAATCAGCCCCAGCATTTT. Its protein product is CASSRDRANQPQHF.

V is TRBV30 and J is TRBJ1-2, with 8 bases aligning to TRBD1. The CDR3 loop spans 12 amino acids. CDR1 and CDR2 (germline): GTSNPN, SVGIG (reference sequence). V was pared by 4 bases and J by 7 bases, with 5 bases of the junction left unmatched. CDR3 in amino acids: CAWTQGAGGYTF. CDR3 bases: TGTGCCTGGACTCAGGGGGCGGGTGGCTACACCTTC.

The V gene is TRBV5-1, the J gene TRBJ2-1; D possibly corresponds to TRBD2 (5 bases). V lost 5 bases and J 7 bases, leaving 10 bases between the germline ends. The CDR3 covers 12 residues. From germline, CDR1 is SGHRS and CDR2 YFSETQ. The CDR3: CASSYGVNEQFF. DNA of the CDR3: TGCGCCAGCAGTTACGGGGTTAATGAGCAGTTCTTC.

V gene TRBV7-9 combines with J gene TRBJ2-2; 11 bases map to TRBD2. The CDR3 runs to 16 residues. Germline CDR1 is SEHNR and CDR2 is FQNEAQ (reference sequence). With 1 base clipped from V and 4 bases from J, the junction kept 2 bases outside the gene matches. CDR3 protein: CASSLGTSGLTGELFF. The CDR3 DNA reads TGTGCCAGCAGCTTAGGGACTAGCGGGCTCACCGGGGAGCTGTTTTTT.

The chain uses TRBV5-6 and TRBJ1-2, with 7 bases fitting TRBD1. The V and J ends lost 4 bases and 4 bases, in that order; junction bases with no gene match: 13. Germline V gene sequence: CDR1 SGHDT, CDR2 YYEEEE. The CDR3 has 16 amino acids. In DNA form, the CDR3 reads TGTGCCAGCAGCCTGCCGGGGGACAGTCTCGGCTATGGCTACACCTTC. It translates to CASSLPGDSLGYGYTF.

This clone has only a few counts. The chain links TRBV7-9 to TRBJ2-7, with unresolved D. The germline CDR1 and CDR2 sequences are SEHNR and FQNEAQ (reference sequence). Trimming removed 8 bases from V and 6 bases from J, with 14 bases in between. The CDR3 has 12 amino acids. In DNA form, the CDR3 reads TGTGCCAGCTCAAGAGAGAGCCCCGAGCAGTACTTC. Translating gives CASSRESPEQYF.

This sequence joins TRBV6-5 and TRBJ1-1, with D uncertain. CDR1 and CDR2 (germline): MNHEY, SVGAGI. V dropped 7 bases and J dropped 5 bases, with 17 bases sitting between them. This CDR3 has 14 residues. The CDR3 loop is CASTVTSSGTEAFF. CDR3 nucleotides: TGTGCCAGCACAGTTACATCCTCCGGGACTGAAGCTTTCTTT.

In this sample, this clone turned up a few times. The V call is TRBV25-1, the J call TRBJ2-1, with 9 nucleotides matching TRBD1. The CDR3 runs to 15 residues. Germline CDR1 reads MGHDK; CDR2 reads SYGVNS. The J segment lost 8 bases and the V segment lost 7 bases, leaving 12 bases of the junction unmatched. The CDR3 protein is CASTTWDRVDHEQFF. The CDR3, as DNA: TGTGCCAGCACCACGTGGGACAGGGTAGATCATGAGCAGTTCTTC. Full variable domain (missing parts from reference TRBV25-1 and TRBJ2-1): EADIYQTPRYLVIGTGKKITLECSQTMGHDKMYWYQQDPGMELHLIHYSYGVNSTEKGDLSSESTVSRIRTEHFPLTLESARPSHTSQYLCASTTWDRVDHEQFFGPGTRLTVL.

The chain joins TRBV29-1 to TRBJ1-5; 8 nucleotides agree with TRBD1. The CDR3 length is 13 residues. Unmatched junction bases numbered 6, after V lost 7 bases and J lost 4 bases. Germline-derived CDR1 and CDR2 are SQVTM and ANQGSEA. CDR3 residues: CSAAGQGNQPQHF. The CDR3 DNA reads as TGCAGCGCCGCAGGACAGGGAAATCAGCCCCAGCATTTT.

The V and J genes are TRBV7-8 and TRBJ2-7; 7 bases line up with TRBD1. In germline, CDR1 is SGHVS, CDR2 FQNEAQ. The CDR3 runs to 14 residues. With 5 bases clipped from V and 2 bases from J, the junction kept 6 bases outside the gene matches. The CDR3 nucleotides are TGTGCCAGCAGCCCTCGGACAGGAACCTACGAGCAGTACTTC. The encoded protein is CASSPRTGTYEQYF.

This clone was seen a single time. This chain links TRBV7-9 with TRBJ2-3, with D perhaps matching TRBD2 (5 bases). The V end lost 5 bases, the J end lost 6 bases, and 9 bases lay between the germline ends. This CDR3 is built from 12 residues. In germline, CDR1 is SEHNR, CDR2 FQNEAQ (reference sequence). The CDR3 nucleotides are TGTGCCAGCAGCCCACCGGGGGATACGCAGTATTTT. Its translation is CASSPPGDTQYF. The entire variable domain, with the rest obtained from reference TRBV7-9 and TRBJ2-3, is as follows: DTGVSQNPRHKITKRGQNVTFRCDPISEHNRLYWYRQTLGQGPEFLTYFQNEAQLEKSRLLSDRFSAERPKGSFSTLEIQRTEQGDSAMYLCASSPPGDTQYFGPGTRLTVL.

This clone was counted only a few times. V usage is TRBV29-1 and J usage is TRBJ2-6; D ambiguous. The germline CDR1 and CDR2 sequences are SQVTM and ANQGSEA. Trimming took 6 bases from V and 0 from J, leaving 12 bases between them. The CDR3 runs to 15 residues. In DNA, the CDR3 is TGCAGCGTCCCCATCTGGCGCTCTGGGGCCAACGTCCTGACTTTC. This gives the protein CSVPIWRSGANVLTF.

The chain joins TRBV25-1 to TRBJ1-4, with D tentatively TRBD1 (5 bases). Looked up from germline, CDR1 is MGHDK and CDR2 is SYGVNS. This CDR3 is 14 amino acids long. The germline V and J ends were trimmed by 5 bases and 5 bases, with 12 bases remaining between them. CDR3 in amino acids: CASSPGRKNEKLFF. CDR3 DNA: TGTGCCAGCAGTCCGGGACGGAAGAATGAAAAACTGTTTTTT.

The V gene is TRBV18, the J gene TRBJ2-7, with 9 nucleotides matching TRBD2. The CDR3 spans 15 residues. The junction had 7 bases not matched to a gene; V was cut back by 5 bases and J by 2 bases. Germline CDR1 and CDR2: KGHSH and LQKENI. CDR3 sequence reads: CASSDKAGGAYEQYF. CDR3 nucleotide sequence: TGTGCCAGCTCAGACAAAGCGGGAGGAGCCTACGAGCAGTACTTC.

This clone was picked up a small number of times. This chain uses TRBV4-1 with TRBJ2-5; tentatively, D is TRBD2 (5 bases). This CDR3 contains 17 residues. Germline values: CDR1 MGHRA, CDR2 YSYEKL. The V and J ends lost 0 bases and 5 bases respectively, with 19 bases between them. CDR3 DNA sequence: TGCGCCAGCAGCCAAGATCCAAGGGCCGCGGGTGGGGAGACCCAGTACTTC. It is translated as CASSQDPRAAGGETQYF.